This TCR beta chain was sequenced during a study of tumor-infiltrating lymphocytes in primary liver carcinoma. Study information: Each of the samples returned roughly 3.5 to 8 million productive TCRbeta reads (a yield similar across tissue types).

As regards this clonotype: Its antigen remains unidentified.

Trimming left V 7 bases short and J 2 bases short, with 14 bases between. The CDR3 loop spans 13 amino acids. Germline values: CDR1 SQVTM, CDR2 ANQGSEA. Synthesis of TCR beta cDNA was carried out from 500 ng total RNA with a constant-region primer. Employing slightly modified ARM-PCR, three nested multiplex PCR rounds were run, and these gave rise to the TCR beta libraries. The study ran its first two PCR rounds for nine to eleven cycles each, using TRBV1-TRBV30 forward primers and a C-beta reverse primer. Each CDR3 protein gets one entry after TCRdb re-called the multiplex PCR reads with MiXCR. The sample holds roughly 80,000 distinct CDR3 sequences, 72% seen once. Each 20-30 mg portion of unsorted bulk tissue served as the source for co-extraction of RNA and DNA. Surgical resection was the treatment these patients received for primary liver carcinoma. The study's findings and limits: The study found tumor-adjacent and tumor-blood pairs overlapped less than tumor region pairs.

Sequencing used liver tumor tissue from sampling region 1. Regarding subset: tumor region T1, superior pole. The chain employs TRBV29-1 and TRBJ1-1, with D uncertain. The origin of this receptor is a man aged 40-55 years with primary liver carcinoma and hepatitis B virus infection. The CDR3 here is CSAPMEGNTEAFF. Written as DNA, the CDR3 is TGCAGCGCCCCCATGGAAGGCAACACTGAAGCTTTCTTT.